This is a list of T cell receptor beta chains from one sample in a study of glioma-infiltrating T cells after dendritic cell vaccination. Produced via immunoSEQ multiplex PCR; TCRdb's table is partial and in-frame only. The sample includes approximately 48,000 clones, 75% to 90% seen only once; the top ten take 5.3%. The specimen was blood, collected after dendritic cell vaccination. The receptors come from a human donor with glioblastoma. Both conserved end residues are part of each CDR3. D genes are given only for firm matches. Rows may omit the clone size; those that give it use once, few, many or a size class.

V gene: TRBV19
D gene: NA
J gene: TRBJ1-3
clone size: NA
CDR3 protein: CASNPTRGALTAIYF
CDR3 DNA: TGTGCCAGTAACCCAACCCGGGGGGCGTTGACCGCCATATATTTT

V gene: TRBV4-2
D gene: NA
J gene: TRBJ2-3
clone size: NA
CDR3 protein: CASSQEFSGTDTQYF
CDR3 DNA: TGTGCCAGCAGCCAAGAATTTAGCGGCACAGATACGCAGTATTTT

V gene: TRBV5-1
D gene: NA
J gene: TRBJ2-1
clone size: few
CDR3 protein: CASSSGTGSSYNEQFF
CDR3 DNA: TGCGCCAGCAGCTCGGGGACCGGGAGCTCCTACAATGAGCAGTTCTTC

V gene: TRBV4-2
D gene: NA
J gene: TRBJ1-3
clone size: NA
CDR3 protein: CASSQDLRGTSGNTIYF
CDR3 DNA: TGTGCCAGCAGCCAAGATCTAAGGGGCACCTCTGGAAACACCATATATTTT

V gene: TRBV5-1
D gene: NA
J gene: TRBJ2-7
clone size: NA
CDR3 protein: CASSLFTGGMVEQYF
CDR3 DNA: TGCGCCAGCAGCTTGTTTACAGGTGGGATGGTAGAGCAGTACTTC

V gene: TRBV6-5
D gene: NA
J gene: TRBJ2-2
clone size: once
CDR3 protein: CASYGATNTGELFF
CDR3 DNA: TGTGCCAGCTATGGGGCAACGAACACCGGGGAGCTGTTTTTT

V gene: TRBV27
D gene: TRBD1
J gene: TRBJ2-7
clone size: NA
CDR3 protein: CASRRDRATYEQYF
CDR3 DNA: TGTGCCAGCAGGAGGGACAGGGCGACCTACGAGCAGTACTTC

V gene: TRBV6-6
D gene: NA
J gene: TRBJ1-1
clone size: NA
CDR3 protein: CASSPNLNTEAFF
CDR3 DNA: TGTGCCAGCAGTCCTAACCTAAACACTGAAGCTTTCTTT

V gene: TRBV25-1
D gene: TRBD1
J gene: TRBJ2-7
clone size: NA
CDR3 protein: CASSGGNDRGFREQYF
CDR3 DNA: TGTGCCAGCAGTGGGGGGAACGACAGGGGGTTTAGAGAGCAGTACTTC

V gene: TRBV7-8
D gene: TRBD1
J gene: TRBJ2-7
clone size: few
CDR3 protein: CASSPRGQAIREQYF
CDR3 DNA: TGTGCCAGCAGCCCGCGGGGACAGGCAATACGTGAGCAGTACTTC

V gene: TRBV7-9
D gene: NA
J gene: TRBJ2-3
clone size: NA
CDR3 protein: CASLEWITDTQYF
CDR3 DNA: TGTGCCAGCCTGGAGTGGATCACAGATACGCAGTATTTT

V gene: TRBV6-5
D gene: TRBD1
J gene: TRBJ2-2
clone size: medium-sized
CDR3 protein: CASSYDRVAGELFF
CDR3 DNA: TGTGCCAGCAGTTACGACAGGGTTGCCGGGGAGCTGTTTTTT

V gene: TRBV7-3
D gene: NA
J gene: TRBJ2-1
clone size: NA
CDR3 protein: CASSLLPGRSYNEQFF
CDR3 DNA: TGTGCCAGCAGCTTACTCCCAGGGCGCTCCTACAATGAGCAGTTCTTC

V gene: TRBV5-1
D gene: TRBD2
J gene: TRBJ2-1
clone size: NA
CDR3 protein: CASSRGGSPDNEQFF
CDR3 DNA: TGCGCCAGCAGTAGAGGCGGGAGCCCAGACAATGAGCAGTTCTTC

V gene: TRBV27
D gene: NA
J gene: TRBJ2-3
clone size: NA
CDR3 protein: CASSFGRGEYGTQYF
CDR3 DNA: TGTGCCAGCAGTTTTGGCAGGGGTGAATATGGTACGCAGTATTTT

V gene: TRBV9
D gene: NA
J gene: TRBJ1-2
clone size: few
CDR3 protein: CASNPSGVPNYGYTF
CDR3 DNA: TGTGCCAGCAACCCTTCAGGGGTCCCCAACTATGGCTACACCTTC

V gene: TRBV7-8
D gene: NA
J gene: TRBJ2-7
clone size: NA
CDR3 protein: CASSLIGQGRYQRYEQYF
CDR3 DNA: TGTGCCAGCAGCTTAATCGGCCAGGGCCGTTACCAGCGTTACGAGCAGTACTTC

V gene: TRBV28
D gene: TRBD1
J gene: TRBJ1-2
clone size: once
CDR3 protein: CASSQTGHYYGYTF
CDR3 DNA: TGTGCCAGCAGCCAGACAGGGCACTACTATGGCTACACCTTC

V gene: TRBV9
D gene: NA
J gene: TRBJ1-1
clone size: NA
CDR3 protein: CASSGGGRGANTEAFF
CDR3 DNA: TGTGCCAGCAGCGGCGGGGGGCGGGGTGCGAACACTGAAGCTTTCTTT

V gene: TRBV18
D gene: NA
J gene: TRBJ2-1
clone size: NA
CDR3 protein: CASRREANEQFF
CDR3 DNA: TGTGCCAGCCGGAGGGAAGCCAATGAGCAGTTCTTC

V gene: TRBV7-2
D gene: TRBD2
J gene: TRBJ2-5
clone size: NA
CDR3 protein: CASSMTSGGVDQYF
CDR3 DNA: TGTGCCAGCAGCATGACTAGCGGGGGAGTTGACCAGTACTTC

V gene: TRBV28
D gene: NA
J gene: TRBJ1-4
clone size: few
CDR3 protein: CASSLLALQGRSVEKLFF
CDR3 DNA: TGTGCCAGCAGTTTACTTGCGCTACAGGGCCGGAGTGTGGAAAAACTGTTTTTT

V gene: TRBV5-1
D gene: NA
J gene: TRBJ1-3
clone size: NA
CDR3 protein: CASSLVGRGNTIYF
CDR3 DNA: TGCGCCAGCAGCTTGGTGGGCAGGGGAAACACCATATATTTT

V gene: TRBV5-4
D gene: TRBD1
J gene: TRBJ1-1
clone size: NA
CDR3 protein: CASSRDRGQRTEAFF
CDR3 DNA: TGTGCCAGCAGCCGCGACAGGGGGCAGAGAACTGAAGCTTTCTTT

V gene: TRBV2
D gene: NA
J gene: TRBJ2-3
clone size: NA
CDR3 protein: CASDNKAQYF
CDR3 DNA: TGTGCCAGCGACAATAAGGCGCAGTATTTT

V gene: TRBV7-2
D gene: NA
J gene: TRBJ2-2
clone size: once
CDR3 protein: CASSLNGGVNTGELFF
CDR3 DNA: TGTGCCAGCAGCTTAAATGGCGGGGTTAACACCGGGGAGCTGTTTTTT

V gene: TRBV13
D gene: NA
J gene: TRBJ1-5
clone size: NA
CDR3 protein: CVSSSRESNQPQHF
CDR3 DNA: TGTGTCAGCAGTTCCCGGGAGAGCAATCAGCCCCAGCATTTT

V gene: TRBV6-5
D gene: NA
J gene: TRBJ1-2
clone size: NA
CDR3 protein: CASRGALGHGYTF
CDR3 DNA: TGTGCCAGCAGGGGAGCACTAGGTCATGGCTACACCTTC

V gene: TRBV27
D gene: TRBD2
J gene: TRBJ2-1
clone size: NA
CDR3 protein: CASSFFTSGRYAISYNEQFF
CDR3 DNA: TGTGCCAGCAGTTTTTTTACTAGCGGGAGGTACGCCATATCCTACAATGAGCAGTTCTTC

V gene: TRBV7-9
D gene: NA
J gene: TRBJ2-2
clone size: few
CDR3 protein: CASSLQGSTGELFF
CDR3 DNA: TGTGCCAGCAGCTTACAGGGTTCTACCGGGGAGCTGTTTTTT

V gene: TRBV30
D gene: NA
J gene: TRBJ1-5
clone size: NA
CDR3 protein: CAWSLPSNTPPQHF
CDR3 DNA: TGTGCCTGGAGCCTACCCTCGAATACGCCGCCCCAGCATTTT

V gene: TRBV11-2
D gene: NA
J gene: TRBJ2-3
clone size: NA
CDR3 protein: CASSLRGLGSADTQYF
CDR3 DNA: TGTGCCAGCAGCTTACGGGGGTTAGGCTCCGCAGATACGCAGTATTTT

V gene: TRBV28
D gene: TRBD1
J gene: TRBJ1-1
clone size: NA
CDR3 protein: CASSSHRGWVTEAFF
CDR3 DNA: TGTGCCAGCAGTTCCCACAGGGGTTGGGTCACTGAAGCTTTCTTT

V gene: TRBV28
D gene: TRBD1
J gene: TRBJ2-7
clone size: NA
CDR3 protein: CASSLFSGQGVPYEQYF
CDR3 DNA: TGTGCCAGCAGTTTATTTTCGGGTCAGGGGGTCCCCTACGAGCAGTACTTC

V gene: TRBV7-3
D gene: NA
J gene: TRBJ1-1
clone size: once
CDR3 protein: CASSNFRGITEAFF
CDR3 DNA: TGTGCCAGCAGCAACTTCCGGGGGATCACTGAAGCTTTCTTT

V gene: TRBV28
D gene: NA
J gene: TRBJ1-2
clone size: once
CDR3 protein: CASSRQHSGEGYTF
CDR3 DNA: TGTGCCAGCAGCCGACAGCACTCGGGGGAAGGCTACACCTTC

V gene: TRBV28
D gene: NA
J gene: TRBJ1-5
clone size: once
CDR3 protein: CASSSPKVGNQPQHF
CDR3 DNA: TGTGCCAGCAGTTCCCCTAAAGTCGGCAATCAGCCCCAGCATTTT

V gene: TRBV27
D gene: TRBD1
J gene: TRBJ1-6
clone size: NA
CDR3 protein: CASSLSGQGASPLHF
CDR3 DNA: TGTGCCAGCAGTTTATCGGGACAGGGGGCTTCACCCCTCCACTTT

V gene: TRBV29-1
D gene: TRBD2
J gene: TRBJ2-1
clone size: NA
CDR3 protein: CSVEAPGAGGGSSYNEQFF
CDR3 DNA: TGCAGCGTTGAAGCCCCGGGAGCGGGAGGGGGAAGCTCCTACAATGAGCAGTTCTTC

V gene: TRBV5-1
D gene: NA
J gene: TRBJ1-2
clone size: NA
CDR3 protein: CASSLAGSYTF
CDR3 DNA: TGCGCCAGCAGCTTGGCCGGTAGCTACACCTTC

V gene: TRBV6-5
D gene: TRBD1
J gene: TRBJ2-7
clone size: once
CDR3 protein: CASSYPGQGIYEQYF
CDR3 DNA: TGTGCCAGCAGTTACCCCGGACAGGGGATATACGAGCAGTACTTC

V gene: TRBV5-1
D gene: NA
J gene: TRBJ2-3
clone size: once
CDR3 protein: CASSQDSTDTQYF
CDR3 DNA: TGCGCCAGCAGCCAAGACTCCACAGATACGCAGTATTTT

V gene: TRBV25-1
D gene: NA
J gene: TRBJ2-7
clone size: NA
CDR3 protein: CASGPGSARYSYEQYF
CDR3 DNA: TGTGCCAGCGGTCCGGGATCCGCTCGTTACTCCTACGAGCAGTACTTC

V gene: TRBV28
D gene: NA
J gene: TRBJ2-1
clone size: NA
CDR3 protein: CASSPRQLGEQFF
CDR3 DNA: TGTGCCAGCAGTCCGAGACAGCTAGGGGAGCAGTTCTTC